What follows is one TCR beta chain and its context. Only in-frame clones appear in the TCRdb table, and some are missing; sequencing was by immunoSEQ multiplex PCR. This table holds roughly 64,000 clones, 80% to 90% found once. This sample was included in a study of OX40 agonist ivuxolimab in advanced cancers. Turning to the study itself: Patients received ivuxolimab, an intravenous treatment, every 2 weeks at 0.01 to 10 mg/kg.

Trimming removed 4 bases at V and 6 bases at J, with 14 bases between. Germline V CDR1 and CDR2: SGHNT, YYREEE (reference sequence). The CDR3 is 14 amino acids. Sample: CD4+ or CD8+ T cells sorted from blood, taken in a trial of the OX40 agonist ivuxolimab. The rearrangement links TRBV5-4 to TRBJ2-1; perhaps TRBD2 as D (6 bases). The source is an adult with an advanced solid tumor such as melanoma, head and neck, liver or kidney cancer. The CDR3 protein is CASSHGGGGNEQFF. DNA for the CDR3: TGTGCCAGCAGCCACGGGGGAGGCGGCAATGAGCAGTTCTTC.